The 7 T cell receptor beta chains presented below share a single source sample, sequenced in a study of blood T cell repertoires in COVID-19. The repertoire was sequenced with immunoSEQ multiplex PCR; TCRdb's copy has only in-frame clones and lacks some. The profile shows roughly 250,000 clones, approximately 90% of them singletons. Sequencing was performed on PBMCs or T cells enriched from blood (not recorded which). These TCRs come from a woman between 18 and 30 years old who had recovered from COVID-19.

The chain employs TRBV7-9 and TRBJ2-1; TRBD2 matches 12 bases. This CDR3 is 18 amino acids long. The J segment lost 5 bases and the V segment lost 6 bases, leaving 14 bases of the junction unmatched. The germline V gene has CDR1 SEHNR and CDR2 FQNEAQ (reference sequence). The CDR3 sequence is CASSCPVLAGGPDNEQFF. CDR3 bases: TGTGCCAGCAGTTGCCCCGTCCTAGCGGGAGGGCCGGACAATGAGCAGTTCTTC.

The chain links TRBV27 to TRBJ1-2; the match to TRBD1 covers 9 bases. Trimming cost V 6 bases and J 6 bases; bases outside gene matches: 8. From germline, CDR1 is MNHEY and CDR2 SMNVEV (reference sequence). This CDR3 comprises 14 residues. The CDR3 loop reads CASRPTGGADGYTF. Here the CDR3 DNA reads TGTGCCAGCAGGCCAACAGGGGGCGCGGATGGCTACACCTTC.

This chain links TRBV20-1 with TRBJ2-1, with D maybe TRBD1 (6 bases). Germline-derived CDR1 and CDR2 are DFQATT and SNEGSKA (reference sequence). The CDR3 totals 11 residues. The ends were cut back, 5 bases at V and 8 bases at J, with 10 bases in the middle. CDR3: CSALKGDEQFF. The CDR3 DNA reads as TGCAGTGCTCTGAAGGGGGATGAGCAGTTCTTC.

CDR3: CASSQESGVAGELFF. CDR3 in DNA: TGCGCCAGCAGCCAAGAGTCAGGGGTCGCCGGGGAGCTGTTTTTT. The rearrangement joins TRBV4-3 to TRBJ2-2, with D perhaps TRBD1 (6 bases). This CDR3 contains 15 residues. V shed 0 bases and J shed 6 bases, with 11 bases lying between them. Germline CDR1 reads LGHNA; CDR2 reads YSLEER.

V usage is TRBV9 and J usage is TRBJ2-7; 7 bases map to TRBD1. The CDR3 totals 14 residues. V shed 4 bases, J shed 3 bases, and the junction held 7 bases outside the gene matches. The germline CDR1 and CDR2 sequences are SGDLS and YYNGEE. In DNA, the CDR3 is TGTGCCAGCAGCACCGGGACAGCCATCTACGAGCAGTACTTC. Residues: CASSTGTAIYEQYF.

The CDR3 DNA sequence: TGTGCCAGCAGCCCCCTAGATCCTGAGCAGTTCTTC. It encodes CASSPLDPEQFF. This sequence joins TRBV7-9 and TRBJ2-1; D is undetermined. Germline CDR1 and CDR2: SEHNR and FQNEAQ (reference sequence). V gave up 5 bases and J gave up 9 bases, with 11 bases separating them. The length of the CDR3 is 12 residues.

The V gene is TRBV9, the J gene TRBJ1-4, with TRBD1 as a possible D gene (5 bases). The V gene lost 4 bases and the J gene lost 8 bases, with 12 bases spanning the gap. Germline-derived CDR1 and CDR2 are SGDLS and YYNGEE. This CDR3 spans 13 amino acids. The DNA for the CDR3 is TGTGCCAGCAGCCCCAGGGAAGGAGAAAAACTGTTTTTT. It is translated as CASSPREGEKLFF.